This entry concerns a single T cell receptor (beta chain). In germline, CDR1 is SGHRS, CDR2 YFSETQ. Deletions cut 0 bases from V and 3 bases from J, with 13 bases between. The CDR3 loop spans 17 amino acids. Relying on iRepertoire HTBI primers and Arm-PCR of CDR3 regions, the team built TCR beta libraries. One entry per CDR3 protein, called by TCRdb with MiXCR from the multiplex PCR reads. The sample lists hundreds of thousands of distinct CDR3 sequences, around 15% occurring once. The data belong to a study of regulatory T cells in long-lasting Graves disease. Study summary: Antithyroid drugs had been taken by newly diagnosed Graves' patients for under 3 months.

Time point described: newly diagnosed GD, antithyroid drugs for less than 3 months. PBMCs provided the RNA from which the TCR library was made. These data also featured in a second study, about T cells in Graves' hyperthyroidism and ophthalmopathy.

The material was peripheral blood mononuclear cells (PBMCs), obtained at new diagnosis, from a patient treated with antithyroid drugs. The chain couples TRBV5-1 to TRBJ2-6; D remains ambiguous. The receptor comes from a woman in her twenties or thirties with Graves disease. The CDR3 DNA follows: TGCGCCAGCAGCTTGGCTTACCTAGGTGGTGGGGCCAACGTCCTGACTTTC. It translates to CASSLAYLGGGANVLTF.